Presented here are 6 T cell receptor beta chains from one specimen sequenced in a study of control samples from healthy donors and cancer patients. TCRdb's copy holds only in-frame clones and misses some; the assay was immunoSEQ multiplex PCR. The repertoire holds tens of thousands of clones, about 88% seen once, with less than 10% in the top ten. The sample consisted of PBMCs. The receptor set was obtained from a woman aged 45 to 65 with colorectal cancer.

The genes are TRBV7-9 and TRBJ2-7; D might be TRBD2 (6 bases). V was clipped by 4 bases and J by 7 bases, with 8 bases between them. CDR1 is SEHNR, CDR2 FQNEAQ, per germline (reference sequence). The CDR3 contains 11 residues. The CDR3 loop is CASSSGGEQYV. CDR3 DNA sequence: TGTGCCAGCAGCTCAGGAGGGGAGCAGTACGTC.

V gene TRBV18 combines with J gene TRBJ1-1; a possible D gene is TRBD1 (6 bases). The V gene's germline CDR1 is KGHSH and CDR2 LQKENI. The length of the CDR3 is 14 residues. Trimming pared 2 bases from V and 2 bases from J, leaving 9 bases between. The CDR3 protein is CASSPTGANTEAFF. CDR3 nucleotide sequence: TGTGCCAGCTCACCAACGGGGGCAAACACTGAAGCTTTCTTT.

This clone appeared a single time. The gene calls are TRBV5-1 and TRBJ2-3, with 12 bases matching TRBD1. The V and J ends lost 3 bases and 3 bases, in that order; junction bases with no gene match: 5. This CDR3 contains 16 residues. Germline loops: CDR1 SGHRS, CDR2 YFSETQ. CDR3 nucleotide sequence: TGCGCCAGCAGCTGGGGGGACAGGGGGCCAACAGATACGCAGTATTTT. Translated: CASSWGDRGPTDTQYF.

The chain combines TRBV4-1 with TRBJ1-6; D is unclear. Germline CDR1 and CDR2: MGHRA and YSYEKL. The V and J ends lost 4 bases and 8 bases respectively, with 18 bases between them. This CDR3 is 16 amino acids long. CDR3 residues: CASSLRTQRLDSPLHF. For the CDR3, the DNA is TGCGCCAGCAGCCTCCGGACCCAAAGATTGGATTCACCCCTCCACTTT.

This chain links TRBV7-2 with TRBJ1-1; 9 nucleotides align to TRBD1. Losses at the gene ends were 5 bases for V and 1 base for J; bases not matched to a gene: 8. The CDR3 is made up of 16 amino acids. The germline gives CDR1 SGHTA, CDR2 FQGNSA. The CDR3 bases are TGTGCCAGCAGCCCGGACAGGGGTAGGGGGAACACTGAAGCTTTCTTT. Residues: CASSPDRGRGNTEAFF.

The chain uses TRBV13 and TRBJ1-1, with 7 positions matching TRBD1. The germline CDR1 and CDR2 sequences are PRHDT and FYEKMQ (reference sequence). V lost 5 bases, J lost 4 bases, and 13 bases stayed unmatched. The CDR3 contains 16 residues. For the CDR3, the DNA is TGTGCCAGCAGCGTTATGACAGGGAGGATTGTCACTGAAGCTTTCTTT. Translation gives CASSVMTGRIVTEAFF.